These T cell receptor beta chains were read from a single sample in a study of neurological immune-mediated disorders. Each CDR3 protein is one row after TCRdb ran MiXCR on the 5' RACE reads. The repertoire holds about 66,000 distinct CDR3 sequences, with nearly 10% as singletons. Sequenced material: PBMCs. Every receptor here comes from a man in his thirties or forties in good health. The CDR3 runs from the conserved cysteine through the conserved F or W. Fields, in order: D gene, clone size, V gene, J gene, CDR3 DNA, CDR3 protein. The D gene is left open where the match is weak. For some rows the clone size is stated as once, few or many, or as a class when expanded; others skip it.

d_gene: .
abundance: few
v_gene: TRBV6-2/TRBV6-3
j_gene: TRBJ1-6
CDR3nt: TGTGCCAGCAGTTATCGGCAGGGGTTCCTTTCACCCCTCCACTTT
CDR3aa: CASSYRQGFLSPLHF

d_gene: .
abundance: few
v_gene: TRBV20-1
j_gene: TRBJ2-5
CDR3nt: TGCAGTGCTAGAGTGGGGTTTCAAGAGACCCAGTACTTC
CDR3aa: CSARVGFQETQYF

d_gene: .
abundance: many
v_gene: TRBV5-1
j_gene: TRBJ2-5
CDR3nt: TGCGCCAGCAGCACAATACGAGGCGAGACCCAGTACTTC
CDR3aa: CASSTIRGETQYF

d_gene: .
abundance: many
v_gene: TRBV29-1
j_gene: TRBJ2-3
CDR3nt: TGCAGCGTTGAAGATCAGCGGGTTGGTGATACGCAGTATTTT
CDR3aa: CSVEDQRVGDTQYF

d_gene: TRBD2
abundance: many
v_gene: TRBV9
j_gene: TRBJ2-5
CDR3nt: TGTGCCAGCAGCGTAGGGAGTAGCGGGACGCAAGAGACCCAGTACTTC
CDR3aa: CASSVGSSGTQETQYF

d_gene: TRBD2
abundance: many
v_gene: TRBV7-8
j_gene: TRBJ2-4
CDR3nt: TGTGCCAGCAGCCTAGCCGGGACTAGCGGGAGGGCCTCTAGAGCCAAAAACATTCAGTACTTC
CDR3aa: CASSLAGTSGRASRAKNIQYF

d_gene: TRBD1
abundance: many
v_gene: TRBV28
j_gene: TRBJ1-2
CDR3nt: TGTGCCAGCACCGACAGGGCTTCTGGCTACACCTTC
CDR3aa: CASTDRASGYTF

d_gene: .
abundance: few
v_gene: TRBV28
j_gene: TRBJ2-7
CDR3nt: TGTGCCAGCATCTCAGGTTCCAGCTACGAGCAGTACTTC
CDR3aa: CASISGSSYEQYF

d_gene: .
abundance: many
v_gene: TRBV3-1
j_gene: TRBJ2-6
CDR3nt: TGTGCCAGCAGCCCACAGGACTCTGGGGCCAACGTCCTGACTTTC
CDR3aa: CASSPQDSGANVLTF

d_gene: .
abundance: many
v_gene: TRBV7-2
j_gene: TRBJ2-1
CDR3nt: TGTGCCAGCAGCTTTGACAGCCTCTACAATGAGCAGTTCTTC
CDR3aa: CASSFDSLYNEQFF

d_gene: .
abundance: many
v_gene: TRBV5-1
j_gene: TRBJ2-7
CDR3nt: TGCGCCAGCAGCTTGGCCGGGAAAGGATACGAGCAGTACTTC
CDR3aa: CASSLAGKGYEQYF

d_gene: TRBD1
abundance: many
v_gene: TRBV29-1
j_gene: TRBJ1-2
CDR3nt: TGCAGCGGGGGGGACAGAAGGGACTATGGCTACACCTTC
CDR3aa: CSGGDRRDYGYTF

d_gene: .
abundance: many
v_gene: TRBV29-1
j_gene: TRBJ1-1
CDR3nt: TGCAGCGCTGGACTGGATTTGACTGAAGCTTTCTTT
CDR3aa: CSAGLDLTEAFF

d_gene: TRBD1
abundance: many
v_gene: TRBV5-1
j_gene: TRBJ2-2
CDR3nt: TGCGCCAGCAGCTTGGGTTCAGGGGGCTCGACCGGGGAGCTGTTTTTT
CDR3aa: CASSLGSGGSTGELFF

d_gene: TRBD2
abundance: many
v_gene: TRBV10-3
j_gene: TRBJ2-7
CDR3nt: TGTGCCATCAGTGGAAGACTAGCGGGAGAGCTTAGCGACGAGCAGTACTTC
CDR3aa: CAISGRLAGELSDEQYF

d_gene: .
abundance: .
v_gene: TRBV30
j_gene: TRBJ2-1
CDR3nt: TGTGCCTGGAGGGAGGTGAGGACCTACAATGAGCAGTTCTTC
CDR3aa: CAWREVRTYNEQFF

d_gene: .
abundance: few
v_gene: TRBV18
j_gene: TRBJ2-3
CDR3nt: TGTGCCAGCTCTCAGCAGGGCGCGACCACAGATACGCAGTATTTT
CDR3aa: CASSQQGATTDTQYF

d_gene: TRBD2
abundance: many
v_gene: TRBV7-6
j_gene: TRBJ2-1
CDR3nt: TGTGCCAGCAGTCGACTAGCGGGTCCCGATTGGAATGAGCAGTTCTTC
CDR3aa: CASSRLAGPDWNEQFF

d_gene: .
abundance: .
v_gene: TRBV6-5
j_gene: TRBJ1-2
CDR3nt: TGTGCCAGCAATCGTCAGGGAGGTGGTGGCTACACCTTC
CDR3aa: CASNRQGGGGYTF

d_gene: .
abundance: many
v_gene: TRBV28
j_gene: TRBJ2-7
CDR3nt: TGTGCCAGCAGTTACCCGCCAGAATCCTACGAGCAGTACTTC
CDR3aa: CASSYPPESYEQYF

d_gene: TRBD2
abundance: many
v_gene: TRBV3-1
j_gene: TRBJ2-1
CDR3nt: TGTGCCAGCAGCCAAGGAAAGGGGACTAGCAATGAGCAGTTCTTC
CDR3aa: CASSQGKGTSNEQFF

d_gene: .
abundance: .
v_gene: TRBV12-3/TRBV12-4
j_gene: TRBJ1-5
CDR3nt: TGTGCCAGCACCATCAACTATAGCAATCAGCCCCAGCATTTT
CDR3aa: CASTINYSNQPQHF

d_gene: .
abundance: medium-sized
v_gene: TRBV5-1
j_gene: TRBJ2-7
CDR3nt: TGCGCCAGCAGCTTGGACAACGGGGTAGAGCAGTACTTC
CDR3aa: CASSLDNGVEQYF

d_gene: TRBD1
abundance: many
v_gene: TRBV3-1
j_gene: TRBJ1-2
CDR3nt: TGTGCCAGCAGCCCCTGGGACAGGGAAGTTTACACCTTC
CDR3aa: CASSPWDREVYTF

d_gene: .
abundance: few
v_gene: TRBV5-1
j_gene: TRBJ2-1
CDR3nt: TGCGCCAGCAGCTTGGCTAGGGCAGGGATTAGCAATGAGCAGTTCTTC
CDR3aa: CASSLARAGISNEQFF

d_gene: .
abundance: many
v_gene: TRBV7-2
j_gene: TRBJ2-5
CDR3nt: TGTGCCAGCAGCTCCGGGACCCAAGAGACCCAGTACTTC
CDR3aa: CASSSGTQETQYF

d_gene: .
abundance: many
v_gene: TRBV27
j_gene: TRBJ2-7
CDR3nt: TGTGCCAGCAGTTTATCGACAGGACGGGAGCAGTACTTC
CDR3aa: CASSLSTGREQYF

d_gene: .
abundance: .
v_gene: TRBV6-5
j_gene: TRBJ1-2
CDR3nt: TGTGCCAGCAGGAAAACAGCCTCTAACTATGGCTACACCTTC
CDR3aa: CASRKTASNYGYTF

d_gene: TRBD1
abundance: many
v_gene: TRBV4-1
j_gene: TRBJ2-1
CDR3nt: TGCGCCAGCAGCCTACAGGACAGGGCTGTATACAATGAGCAGTTCTTC
CDR3aa: CASSLQDRAVYNEQFF

d_gene: TRBD1
abundance: many
v_gene: TRBV7-9
j_gene: TRBJ1-6
CDR3nt: TGTGCCAGCAGAAGAACAGGGGGCCCAAATTCACCCCTCCACTTT
CDR3aa: CASRRTGGPNSPLHF

d_gene: .
abundance: many
v_gene: TRBV18
j_gene: TRBJ2-1
CDR3nt: TGTGCCAGCTCACCACCGGGGAAAGATGAGCAGTTCTTC
CDR3aa: CASSPPGKDEQFF

d_gene: TRBD1
abundance: many
v_gene: TRBV5-4
j_gene: TRBJ2-7
CDR3nt: TGTGCCAGCAGCGACGCAGGGGGCCGGGGCTACGAGCAGTACTTC
CDR3aa: CASSDAGGRGYEQYF

d_gene: TRBD1
abundance: many
v_gene: TRBV14
j_gene: TRBJ2-6
CDR3nt: TGTGCCAGCAGCCTTCAACAGGGGGTTGGGGCCAACGTCCTGACTTTC
CDR3aa: CASSLQQGVGANVLTF

d_gene: TRBD2
abundance: .
v_gene: TRBV9
j_gene: TRBJ2-3
CDR3nt: TGTGCCAGCGTAATGGAAGCGGGAGCCGCAGATACGCAGTATTTT
CDR3aa: CASVMEAGAADTQYF

d_gene: TRBD1
abundance: many
v_gene: TRBV20-1
j_gene: TRBJ2-7
CDR3nt: TGCAGTGCTAGTGGTGCGGGACAGGGTGACTCCTACGAGCAGTACTTC
CDR3aa: CSASGAGQGDSYEQYF

d_gene: TRBD1
abundance: .
v_gene: TRBV7-2
j_gene: TRBJ2-5
CDR3nt: TGTGCCAGCAGCTTGCGGACAGGGGGTCGGGAGACCCAGTACTTC
CDR3aa: CASSLRTGGRETQYF

d_gene: TRBD1
abundance: many
v_gene: TRBV5-5
j_gene: TRBJ2-7
CDR3nt: TGTGCCAGCAGCTTGAGGGGGCAGGAGGAGCAGTACTTC
CDR3aa: CASSLRGQEEQYF

d_gene: TRBD2
abundance: .
v_gene: TRBV27
j_gene: TRBJ2-1
CDR3nt: TGTGCCAGCAGTGAGGGGGCTGAGACTAGCGGGAGGAGAGACTATGAGCAGTTCTTC
CDR3aa: CASSEGAETSGRRDYEQFF

d_gene: .
abundance: .
v_gene: TRBV19
j_gene: TRBJ2-3
CDR3nt: TGTGCCAGTAGTATTAAGGCCACAGATACGCAGTATTTT
CDR3aa: CASSIKATDTQYF

d_gene: .
abundance: .
v_gene: TRBV4-1
j_gene: TRBJ2-4
CDR3nt: TGCGCCAGCAGCCGACCCCGGGACCGAGCAAACATTCAGTACTTC
CDR3aa: CASSRPRDRANIQYF

d_gene: .
abundance: many
v_gene: TRBV6-5
j_gene: TRBJ2-3
CDR3nt: TGTGCCAGCAGTTACCAACCGGCCAGTGCTACGCAGTATTTT
CDR3aa: CASSYQPASATQYF

d_gene: .
abundance: many
v_gene: TRBV20-1
j_gene: TRBJ2-1
CDR3nt: TGCAGTGCTCCACCCGCGGGGATTCTATACAATGAGCAGTTCTTC
CDR3aa: CSAPPAGILYNEQFF

d_gene: .
abundance: many
v_gene: TRBV20-1
j_gene: TRBJ1-3
CDR3nt: TGCAGTGTTAGGGGCTCTGGAAACACCATATATTTT
CDR3aa: CSVRGSGNTIYF

d_gene: .
abundance: many
v_gene: TRBV28
j_gene: TRBJ2-5
CDR3nt: TGTGCCAGCAGTCTCCAATCTACAGAAGAGACCCAGTACTTC
CDR3aa: CASSLQSTEETQYF

d_gene: .
abundance: many
v_gene: TRBV15
j_gene: TRBJ2-7
CDR3nt: TGTGCCACCAGCAGAGATCTCGCTTCTGCCTACGAGCAGTACTTC
CDR3aa: CATSRDLASAYEQYF

d_gene: TRBD1
abundance: many
v_gene: TRBV7-8
j_gene: TRBJ2-3
CDR3nt: TGTGCCAGCAGCTTATTAGTTCAACGAAACAGGGACAGATATACAGATACGCAGTATTTT
CDR3aa: CASSLLVQRNRDRYTDTQYF

d_gene: .
abundance: many
v_gene: TRBV29-1
j_gene: TRBJ1-2
CDR3nt: TGCAGCGTTGATCGTCACAGGGTTGTAGATGGCTACACCTTC
CDR3aa: CSVDRHRVVDGYTF

d_gene: TRBD1
abundance: many
v_gene: TRBV27
j_gene: TRBJ1-1
CDR3nt: TGTGCCAGCAGTTTTATGGGAGACAGGGAGAACACTGAAGCTTTCTTT
CDR3aa: CASSFMGDRENTEAFF

d_gene: TRBD2
abundance: many
v_gene: TRBV29-1
j_gene: TRBJ2-3
CDR3nt: TGCAGCGTTCTATGGCGGGAGGGCCGAGATACGCAGTATTTT
CDR3aa: CSVLWREGRDTQYF

d_gene: TRBD2
abundance: many
v_gene: TRBV12-3/TRBV12-4
j_gene: TRBJ2-1
CDR3nt: TGTGCCAGCAGTGACCTGGGCGGGAGGGGGGGATACAATGAGCAGTTCTTC
CDR3aa: CASSDLGGRGGYNEQFF

d_gene: TRBD1
abundance: many
v_gene: TRBV9
j_gene: TRBJ2-5
CDR3nt: TGTGCCAGCAGCGCCCGGACAGGGACAACGGGAAAGGTGCAAGAGACCCAGTACTTC
CDR3aa: CASSARTGTTGKVQETQYF

d_gene: .
abundance: many
v_gene: TRBV27
j_gene: TRBJ2-3
CDR3nt: TGTGCCAGCAGCCAGTCACCTGGCACAGATACGCAGTATTTT
CDR3aa: CASSQSPGTDTQYF

d_gene: .
abundance: many
v_gene: TRBV24-1
j_gene: TRBJ2-3
CDR3nt: TGTGCCACCAGTGATTCGGGGGTTACAGATACGCAGTATTTT
CDR3aa: CATSDSGVTDTQYF

d_gene: TRBD1
abundance: many
v_gene: TRBV30
j_gene: TRBJ2-7
CDR3nt: TGTGCCTGGAGTGTACAAGTTGCCAGGGACAGGGCCTACGAGCAGTACTTC
CDR3aa: CAWSVQVARDRAYEQYF

d_gene: .
abundance: many
v_gene: TRBV20-1
j_gene: TRBJ2-7
CDR3nt: TGCAGTGCTAAGACGGGTTCGCTAGCAGATTACTACGAGCAGTACTTC
CDR3aa: CSAKTGSLADYYEQYF

d_gene: .
abundance: many
v_gene: TRBV29-1
j_gene: TRBJ2-2
CDR3nt: TGCAGCGTTGATTTGGGACATTACACCGGGGAGCTGTTTTTT
CDR3aa: CSVDLGHYTGELFF

d_gene: .
abundance: many
v_gene: TRBV5-1
j_gene: TRBJ2-5
CDR3nt: TGCGCCAGCACCGTCAGGTTGGGGCAAGAGACCCAGTACTTC
CDR3aa: CASTVRLGQETQYF

d_gene: .
abundance: many
v_gene: TRBV5-1
j_gene: TRBJ1-3
CDR3nt: TGCGCCAGCAGCGACCCTACTGAAAGCTCTGGAAACACCATATATTTT
CDR3aa: CASSDPTESSGNTIYF

d_gene: .
abundance: many
v_gene: TRBV10-3
j_gene: TRBJ2-1
CDR3nt: TGTGCCATCACTAGAACGGGACACAAAGACAATGAGCAGTTCTTC
CDR3aa: CAITRTGHKDNEQFF